This T cell receptor beta chain derives from a study of beta chain features in type 1 diabetes. Points from the study as a whole: Whether HLA type influences TCRB rearrangement remained unresolved here. Patients' naive, central memory and Treg TCRB repertoires seemed closer to one another than those of healthy donors.

This clone appeared a few times. Antigen specificity is unknown. The CDR3 is made up of 14 amino acids. Germline-derived CDR1 and CDR2 are SGHTA and FQGTGA. Trimming took 5 bases from V and 4 from J, leaving 13 bases between them. Sequencing targeted expressed TCRB transcripts, as all isolated RNA had been reverse transcribed. Clones were sequenced by immunoSEQ multiplex PCR, and TCRdb holds only the in-frame ones, with some missing. In the table there are hundreds of thousands of clones, about 15% of which are singletons. The single heparinised draw taken from each donor contained around 100 mL of blood on average. Purity exceeding 98% was reached by all sorted populations.

Sequencing was carried out using naive CD4+ T cells from blood. The rearrangement uses TRBV7-3 and TRBJ2-3; tentatively, D is TRBD1 or TRBD2 (5 bases each). The sequence came from a man in his thirties or forties in good health. In DNA form, the CDR3 reads TGTGCCAGCAGCCCTATGGGGGTCGCAGATACGCAGTATTTT. Its protein product is CASSPMGVADTQYF.